This record concerns one T cell receptor (beta chain) sequence. Its recognized antigen is unknown. Within one base of it there is no much larger clone, and no base qualities were kept. This entry is derived from a study of OX40 agonist ivuxolimab in advanced cancers. General notes on the study: Ivuxolimab was a fully human IgG2 agonistic monoclonal antibody targeting the costimulatory receptor OX40 (CD134). Intravenous ivuxolimab was administered to patients every 2 weeks at six dose levels: 0.01, 0.1, 0.3, 1.5, 3 and 10 mg/kg. Of the approximately 50 dose-escalation patients, hepatocellular carcinoma was present in approximately 20, melanoma in approximately 15, renal cell carcinoma in 9 and head and neck cancer in 9. In the dose-escalation cohort, approximately 82% of patients were male, and the mean age was roughly 60 years with a range of about 20 to 80. Prior anti-PD-1, anti-PD-L1 or anti-CTLA-4 therapy was permitted, and approximately 40% of dose-escalation patients had received checkpoint inhibitors. Partial responses occurred in three dose-escalation patients: two with cutaneous melanoma and one with hepatocellular carcinoma. The purpose of peripheral TCRbeta sequencing was to test whether ivuxolimab changed TCR sequence diversity and led to clonal T-cell expansion. The monotherapy dose-escalation portion (N ≈ 56 patients) of the phase I ivuxolimab trial is reported in the paper. General conclusions and limits of the study: Low levels of normalized T-cell clonal expansion were also seen in some nonresponding patients. After ivuxolimab, CD8+ T cells had more expanded clones than CD4+ T cells on average. At doses of 0.1 to 3.0 mg/kg, clonal expansion of both CD4+ and CD8+ T cells in blood was seen between baseline and week 6. Which antigens the clonally expanded peripheral T cells were specific for was not determined. In partial responders in the 0.1-3.0 mg/kg groups, normalized peripheral clonal expansion was found to be among the lowest, especially among CD8+ T cells.

The trial excluded patients who had a history of autoimmune disease or who were on systemic immunosuppression. Peripheral blood for TCR sequencing was collected from all dose cohorts at baseline, on cycle 4 day 1, and on cycle 7 day 1. The samples were drawn from a first-in-human, open-label, multicenter phase I dose-escalation trial of ivuxolimab. Adults with locally advanced or metastatic head and neck squamous cell, hepatocellular, melanoma or renal cell carcinoma were enrolled in the trial. Before TCR sequencing, CD4+ T cells and CD8+ T cells were sorted from peripheral blood as separate populations. For sequencing of the TCRbeta CDR3 region, genomic DNA was extracted from the sorted cells. The immunoSEQ Assay was used to sequence the TCRbeta CDR3 regions. Drawn from immuneACCESS, this table holds only the in-frame rearrangements with V and J called that TCRdb kept. Clones are partly lost; checked studies trace under half to an unresolved V gene and leave the rest unexplained. In all, the sample holds roughly 69,000 clones, and almost 85% of those were seen once. Around 9.8% of the sample is held by the ten biggest clonotypes.

According to the germline V gene, CDR1 reads MDHEN and CDR2 reads SYDVKM. The CDR3 numbers 14 residues from cysteine through phenylalanine. The entry retains the CDR3 DNA only, 42 bases that are in frame from base 1. V loses 5 bases of germline sequence and J loses 4 bases, and the interval between the two ends is 9 bases. Sequenced here: CD4+ or CD8+ T cells sorted from blood, sampled in a trial of the OX40 agonist ivuxolimab. The chain employs TRBV28 and TRBJ1-6; the D gene is perhaps TRBD1, on 5 matching bases. This TCR was recovered from an adult with an advanced solid tumor such as melanoma, head and neck, liver or kidney cancer. The DNA sequence is TGTGCCAGCAGTAATCGACAGTATAATTCACCCCTCCACTTT. Its amino acids are CASSNRQYNSPLHF.